The 24 T cell receptor beta chains listed next were all sequenced from one sample in a study of T cells in Graves' hyperthyroidism and ophthalmopathy (dated by TCRdb to the late 2010s). Preparation of the library involved multiplex PCR. Sequencer: Illumina HiSeq 2000. TCR beta CDR3 regions were amplified from RNA transcripts. A first-round RT-PCR of the TCR CDR3 used the HTBI primer set with the Qiagen OneStep RT-PCR kit. The raw public data were reprocessed by TCRdb itself: fastp quality trimming at Q25, MiXCR clonotype calling, in-frame beta chains only. Every entry covers one CDR3 protein and lists the most common genes and DNA from its rows. The sample table holds around 300,000 distinct CDR3 sequences, of which approximately 26% were seen once. The top ten hold about 25% of the sample. The sequenced material came from blood. These receptor sequences come from a middle-aged man with Graves' hyperthyroidism that later progressed to Graves' ophthalmopathy.

As regards this clonotype: An end of the junction differs from the germline gene, which may be a read error. The chain recombines TRBV5-5 with TRBJ1-1, with TRBD1 as a possible D gene (5 bases). CDR3 length: 16 amino acids. Germline values: CDR1 SGHKS, CDR2 YYEKEE (reference sequence). As DNA, the CDR3 is TGTGTCAGCAGCTTAGATCGAATAAGGGGGAACACTGAAGCTTTCTTT. This sequence encodes CVSSLDRIRGNTEAFF.

The CDR3 reads CASSPRTSGRGAETQYF. CDR3 sequence (DNA): TGTGCCAGCAGTCCACGGACTAGCGGGAGAGGGGCCGAGACCCAGTACTTC. The chain links TRBV6-1 to TRBJ2-5, with 13 bases aligning to TRBD2. Unmatched junction bases numbered 11, after V lost 5 bases and J lost 5 bases. This CDR3 is built from 17 residues. Germline CDR1 MNHNS, CDR2 SASEGT.

There are many counts of this clonotype. The chain employs TRBV3-1 and TRBJ1-3; 7 bases line up with TRBD1. The CDR3 is made up of 12 amino acids. The J segment lost 4 bases and the V segment lost 8 bases, leaving 2 bases of the junction unmatched. Germline V gives CDR1 LGHDT, CDR2 YNNKEL (reference sequence). The CDR3: CASRRGGNTIYF. DNA for the CDR3: TGTGCCAGCCGCAGGGGGGGAAACACCATATATTTT. Full variable domain (missing parts from reference TRBV3-1 and TRBJ1-3): DTAVSQTPKYLVTQMGNDKSIKCEQNLGHDTMYWYKQDSKKFLKIMFSYNNKELIINETVPNRFSPKSPDKAHLNLHINSLELGDSAVYFCASRRGGNTIYFGEGSWLTVV.

The chain has TRBV6-2 or TRBV6-3 and TRBJ1-2; D remains ambiguous. Germline V lookup: CDR1 MNHEY, CDR2 SVGEGT. With 0 bases removed from V and 5 bases from J, the gap between germline ends came to 4 bases. This CDR3 is 12 amino acids long. The CDR3 coding sequence is TGTGCCAGCAGTTACTCTCGGTATGGCTACACCTTC. This sequence encodes CASSYSRYGYTF.

This clonotype appeared many times. The V gene is TRBV6-5, the J gene TRBJ1-2, with D tentatively TRBD1 (6 bases). CDR3 length: 13 amino acids. V was shortened by 6 bases and J by 4 bases, with 12 bases between the two germline ends. CDR1 is MNHEY, CDR2 SVGAGI, per germline. DNA for the CDR3: TGTGCCAGCAGAATTGGACAGATCTATGGCTACACCTTC. It codes for CASRIGQIYGYTF.

This clonotype was seen repeatedly, ten times or more. The rearrangement joins TRBV6-4 to TRBJ1-5; 9 bases fit TRBD1. This CDR3 has 19 amino acids. From germline, CDR1 is MRHNA and CDR2 SNTAGT. Trimming at V came to 8 bases and at J to 2 bases, leaving 19 bases not matched to a gene. The CDR3 loop is CASGGSPGQGNMGNQPQHF. The CDR3 DNA reads as TGTGCCAGCGGGGGGTCACCCGGACAGGGGAATATGGGCAATCAGCCCCAGCATTTT.

This clonotype was found many times. V is TRBV11-2 and J is TRBJ1-1; 10 positions match TRBD1. The CDR3 contains 15 residues. Germline V gene data show CDR1 as SGHAT and CDR2 as FQNNGV. Unmatched junction bases numbered 8, after V lost 3 bases and J lost 7 bases. The CDR3 sequence is CASSLPGQGRFEAFF. The CDR3 region has the DNA TGTGCCAGCAGCTTGCCGGGACAGGGGCGCTTTGAAGCTTTCTTT.

The rearrangement uses TRBV7-2 and TRBJ1-2; unclear D gene. CDR1 SGHTA and CDR2 FQGNSA come from the germline V gene. The CDR3 has 15 residues. The V gene lost 5 bases and the J gene lost 5 bases, with 18 bases spanning the gap. CDR3: CASSHNRVLKYGYTF. The CDR3 nucleotides read TGTGCCAGCAGCCATAATAGGGTTTTGAAGTATGGCTACACCTTC.

This clonotype was detected ten times or more. The rearrangement joins TRBV10-3 to TRBJ2-7; TRBD1 matches 7 bases. Losses at the gene ends were 7 bases for V and 1 base for J; bases not matched to a gene: 7. Germline CDR1 and CDR2: ENHRY and SYGVKD. There are 14 residues in the CDR3. The CDR3 reads CAIKGPTGSYEQYF. CDR3 sequence (DNA): TGTGCCATCAAGGGCCCGACAGGGTCCTACGAGCAGTACTTC.

The sample holds many counts of this clonotype. The chain joins TRBV20-1 to TRBJ2-5, with TRBD2 matching 8 bases. This CDR3 region has 13 residues. The V gene's germline CDR1 is DFQATT and CDR2 SNEGSKA (reference sequence). V gave up 1 base and J gave up 5 bases; unmatched junction bases: 3. CDR3 sequence reads: CSARGTSRETQYF. Here the CDR3 DNA reads TGCAGTGCTAGAGGGACTAGCCGGGAGACCCAGTACTTC.

This clonotype was seen repeatedly, ten times or more. The chain links TRBV9 to TRBJ2-5, with 9 bases that match TRBD1. The CDR3 sequence is 15 residues long. CDR1 is SGDLS, CDR2 YYNGEE, per germline. V was clipped by 3 bases and J by 2 bases; unmatched bases: 5. CDR3 bases: TGTGCCAGCAGCGCGGGACAGGGAGATCAAGAGACCCAGTACTTC. It codes for CASSAGQGDQETQYF.

The chain joins TRBV7-8 to TRBJ1-3; D uncertain. The CDR3 runs 14 residues. CDR1 and CDR2 from the germline V gene are SGHVS and FQNEAQ. Trimming left V 6 bases short and J 0 bases short, with 9 bases between. CDR3 sequence: CASSSLVSGNTIYF. CDR3 sequence (DNA): TGTGCCAGCAGTTCCCTAGTCTCTGGAAACACCATATATTTT.

This clonotype was recorded many times. The V gene is TRBV4-1, the J gene TRBJ2-6, with TRBD1 matching over 9 bases. The V and J ends lost 2 bases and 0 bases, in that order; junction bases with no gene match: 8. This CDR3 is built from 19 residues. CDR1 and CDR2 from the germline V gene are MGHRA and YSYEKL. CDR3 region: CASSQRTGALLSGANVLTF. CDR3 bases: TGCGCCAGCAGCCAAAGGACAGGGGCTCTACTCTCTGGGGCCAACGTCCTGACTTTC.

This clonotype was found many times. The V and J genes are TRBV2 and TRBJ1-2; a possible D gene is TRBD1 (5 bases). Trimming removed 8 bases at V and 4 bases at J, with 5 bases between. From germline, CDR1 is SNHLY and CDR2 FYNNEI. There are 10 residues in the CDR3. CDR3 sequence: CASGAYGYTF. The CDR3 nucleotides are TGTGCCAGCGGGGCCTATGGCTACACCTTC.

This clonotype was seen many times. The chain has TRBV30 and TRBJ1-3; TRBD1 might be the D (5 bases). Germline CDR1 GTSNPN, CDR2 SVGIG (reference sequence). The CDR3 runs to 13 residues. The V gene lost 2 bases and the J gene lost 5 bases, with 10 bases spanning the gap. The CDR3, as DNA: TGTGCCTGGAGTCGGGGGGATCGAAACACCATATATTTT. Translating gives CAWSRGDRNTIYF.

The table lists this clonotype with a few counts. The chain employs TRBV30 and TRBJ1-3; no clear D. V lost 0 bases and J 0 bases, leaving 9 bases between the germline ends. Per germline, CDR1 GTSNPN and CDR2 SVGIG (reference sequence). There are 15 residues in the CDR3. CDR3 region: CAWSVLVSSGNTIYF. DNA of the CDR3: TGTGCCTGGAGTGTACTCGTGAGCTCTGGAAACACCATATATTTT.

This clonotype showed up many times. V gene TRBV30 combines with J gene TRBJ2-5, with 13 bases fitting TRBD2. Looked up from germline, CDR1 is GTSNPN and CDR2 is SVGIG (reference sequence). CDR3 length equals 15 residues. Trimming cost V 4 bases and J 3 bases; bases outside gene matches: 5. CDR3 region: CAWKQGLAGKETQYF. In DNA, the CDR3 is TGTGCCTGGAAACAGGGACTAGCGGGAAAAGAGACCCAGTACTTC.

In this sample, this clonotype turned up a few times. V and J are TRBV11-2 and TRBJ2-2, with 14 bases identical to TRBD2. The CDR3 spans 18 residues. Trimming cost V 5 bases and J 5 bases; bases outside gene matches: 10. Per germline, CDR1 SGHAT and CDR2 FQNNGV. CDR3 in amino acids: CASSTRLAGGGGTGELFF. The DNA of the CDR3 is TGTGCCAGCAGCACTCGACTAGCGGGAGGGGGAGGTACCGGGGAGCTGTTTTTT.

Many counts were recorded for this clonotype. The gene calls are TRBV7-2 and TRBJ2-5; D uncertain. Germline V gene lookup returns CDR1 SGHTA and CDR2 FQGNSA. The length of the CDR3 is 14 residues. Trimming left V 4 bases short and J 0 bases short, with 9 bases between. The CDR3 region is CASSSTSHQETQYF. The CDR3 DNA reads as TGTGCCAGCAGCTCGACCTCTCACCAAGAGACCCAGTACTTC.

This sequence joins TRBV6-2 or TRBV6-3 and TRBJ2-5; D is ambiguous. The V and J ends lost 7 bases and 7 bases respectively, with 13 bases between them. CDR1 and CDR2 from the germline V gene are MNHEY and SVGEGT. The CDR3 runs 12 residues. CDR3 sequence: CASNPSWGTQYF. CDR3 nucleotides: TGTGCCAGCAACCCAAGCTGGGGGACCCAGTACTTC.

The chain links TRBV6-2 or TRBV6-3 to TRBJ2-4, with 7 bases identical to TRBD1. Germline values: CDR1 MNHEY, CDR2 SVGEGT. The ends lost 6 bases at V and 4 bases at J; junction bases unmatched: 6. This CDR3 is built from 14 residues. The CDR3 region has the DNA TGTGCCAGCAGCGAGACGACAGGGAAAAACATTCAGTACTTC. It specifies CASSETTGKNIQYF.

This clonotype has a count of ten or more. V is TRBV6-1 and J is TRBJ2-7, with 7 bases lining up with TRBD1. This CDR3 region has 12 residues. The germline V gene encodes CDR1 MNHNS and CDR2 SASEGT. After removal of 11 bases from V and 3 bases from J, the junction contained 7 bases not matched to a gene. CDR3 sequence reads: CAPPDRIYEQYF. The CDR3 nucleotides are TGTGCCCCTCCGGACAGGATCTACGAGCAGTACTTC.

V gene TRBV6-2 or TRBV6-3 combines with J gene TRBJ2-7; TRBD1 matches 9 bases. Trimming at V came to 2 bases and at J to 1 base, leaving 3 bases not matched to a gene. There are 15 residues in the CDR3. The germline gives CDR1 MNHEY, CDR2 SVGEGT. The CDR3 region has the DNA TGTGCCAGCAGTTACGAAGGACAGGGGTCCTACGAGCAGTACTTC. Its protein is CASSYEGQGSYEQYF.

The chain is built from TRBV6-2 or TRBV6-3 and TRBJ1-2; D ambiguous. This CDR3 region has 13 residues. In germline, CDR1 is MNHEY, CDR2 SVGEGT. The germline V and J ends were trimmed by 2 bases and 6 bases, with 10 bases remaining between them. As DNA, the CDR3 is TGTGCCAGCAGTTACGGGTTCCGGGATGGCTACACCTTC. As protein: CASSYGFRDGYTF.